This passage covers 20 T cell receptor beta chains from one sample sequenced in a study of shared clonotypes between healthy human individuals. Sequencing was performed with immunoSEQ multiplex PCR; in TCRdb, only in-frame clones are kept and a portion is missing. The sample lists approximately 2,000,000 clones, around 92% seen once, with 0.37% in the top ten. The sequencing sample was made of naive CD4+ T cells from PBMCs. The subset denotes: CD45RA+ positively selected. These receptors were obtained from a man younger than 35 in good health. Some clones in this sample may be carry-over from other donors' samples.

V is TRBV6-8 and J is TRBJ2-7, with D hard to call. The CDR3 contains 15 residues. Germline V gene sequence: CDR1 MNHGY, CDR2 SAAAGT. Trimming cost V 6 bases and J 0 bases, with 15 bases left between them. This CDR3 is CASRRSLTYSYEQYF. The CDR3 DNA is TGTGCCAGCAGAAGGTCCCTGACCTACTCCTACGAGCAGTACTTC.

This chain connects TRBV5-1 to TRBJ1-2; weak D call: TRBD1 (5 bases). Germline V gives CDR1 SGHRS, CDR2 YFSETQ. The CDR3 loop spans 15 amino acids. V lost 4 bases to trimming and J lost 5 bases, with 18 bases between them. CDR3 sequence reads: CASSLGTSLGYGYTF. As DNA, the CDR3 is TGCGCCAGCAGCCTTGGGACTAGTTTGGGATATGGCTACACCTTC.

This rearrangement joins TRBV30 to TRBJ2-7; D possibly matches TRBD1 or TRBD2 (5 bases each). The CDR3 totals 19 residues. The germline V gene encodes CDR1 GTSNPN and CDR2 SVGIG (reference sequence). Trimming pared 4 bases from V and 0 bases from J, leaving 28 bases between. The CDR3 nucleotides read TGTGCCTGGAATTCCCCAACATCCCGACCGGGGCTCAGCTCCTACGAGCAGTACTTC. This codes for CAWNSPTSRPGLSSYEQYF.

The J gene is TRBJ1-5, the V gene TRBV7-9, with a weak D call TRBD1 (5 bases). The germline V gene encodes CDR1 SEHNR and CDR2 FQNEAQ (reference sequence). The CDR3 contains 11 residues. V dropped 5 bases and J dropped 9 bases, with 8 bases sitting between them. The CDR3 DNA reads as TGTGCCAGCAGCCACCAGGGGCCCCAGCATTTT. Its translation: CASSHQGPQHF.

The table lists this clone with a count of one. V usage is TRBV5-6 and J usage is TRBJ2-1; D gene uncertain. Per the germline V gene, CDR1 is SGHDT and CDR2 is YYEEEE. V lost 6 bases and J lost 4, with 11 bases in between. The CDR3 runs 13 residues. The CDR3 nucleotides read TGTGCCAGCACTAAGTCAGTGTACAATGAGCAGTTCTTC. Translation: CASTKSVYNEQFF.

The chain is built from TRBV4-2 and TRBJ2-4; the match to TRBD1 covers 7 bases. This CDR3 has 16 amino acids. CDR1 is LGHNA and CDR2 is YNFKEQ in the germline V gene. V lost 3 bases to trimming and J lost 2 bases; unmatched junction nucleotides: 7. The CDR3 protein is CASSHSTGLTKNIQYF. The CDR3 DNA reads TGTGCCAGCAGCCACTCGACAGGGTTGACCAAAAACATTCAGTACTTC.

This sequence joins TRBV6-5 and TRBJ2-7; D gene unclear. V dropped 4 bases and J dropped 3 bases, with 16 bases sitting between them. CDR1 and CDR2 (germline): MNHEY, SVGAGI. The CDR3 consists of 15 residues. This CDR3 is CASSSQPARLYEQYF. CDR3 bases: TGTGCCAGCAGTTCTCAGCCCGCCCGCCTCTACGAGCAGTACTTC.

The chain recombines TRBV30 with TRBJ2-5; no clear D gene. The CDR3 length is 12 residues. Germline V gene sequence: CDR1 GTSNPN, CDR2 SVGIG (reference sequence). The V end lost 2 bases, the J end lost 7 bases, and 11 bases lay between the germline ends. CDR3 amino acids: CAWSPTVLTQYF. The DNA of the CDR3 is TGTGCCTGGAGTCCCACCGTTTTGACCCAGTACTTC.

For this clone: Within the sample, other DNA sequences also encode this same CDR3. The V and J genes are TRBV19 and TRBJ1-2; tentative D call: TRBD1 (5 bases). The CDR3 is 12 residues long. Trimming pared 8 bases from V and 0 bases from J, leaving 7 bases between. The V gene's germline CDR1 is LNHDA and CDR2 SQIVND (reference sequence). The CDR3 DNA reads as TGTGCCAGTTCGGGGGCTAACTATGGCTACACCTTC. It yields the protein CASSGANYGYTF.

The chain carries TRBV4-1 and TRBJ2-7; D remains unclear. The CDR3 contains 14 residues. The V end was cut by 0 bases, the J end by 3 bases, with 9 bases between. Germline CDR1 reads MGHRA; CDR2 reads YSYEKL. The CDR3 DNA reads TGCGCCAGCAGCCAAGATATTGCCAGCTACGAGCAGTACTTC. Residues: CASSQDIASYEQYF.

This clone appeared a single time. The chain links TRBV29-1 to TRBJ2-7; a possible D gene is TRBD1 (6 bases). The germline gives CDR1 SQVTM, CDR2 ANQGSEA. The CDR3 spans 13 residues. V lost 4 bases and J 4 bases, leaving 14 bases between the germline ends. CDR3 bases: TGCAGCGTTGGGAGGTCAGGGGAGTACGAGCAGTACTTC. Residues: CSVGRSGEYEQYF.

The genes are TRBV28 and TRBJ2-6, with D unresolved. CDR1 and CDR2 from the germline V gene are MDHEN and SYDVKM. Trimming shortened V by 2 bases and J by 0 bases, and 5 bases separated the two germline ends. The CDR3 totals 15 residues. DNA of the CDR3: TGTGCCAGCAGTTTACCCTCCTCTGGGGCCAACGTCCTGACTTTC. This gives the protein CASSLPSSGANVLTF. Filled out from reference TRBV28 and TRBJ2-6, the complete variable domain reads DVKVTQSSRYLVKRTGEKVFLECVQDMDHENMFWYRQDPGLGLRLIYFSYDVKMKEKGDIPEGYSVSREKKERFSLILESASTNQTSMYLCASSLPSSGANVLTFGAGSRLTVL.

The V gene is TRBV16, the J gene TRBJ1-5; 10 bases match TRBD1. The length of the CDR3 is 17 residues. The germline gives CDR1 KGHSY, CDR2 FQNENV. V trimming: 3 bases; J trimming: 1 base; junction bases outside the gene matches: 6. In DNA form, the CDR3 reads TGTGCCAGCAGCCAGCCCCGGACAGGGGGAAGCAATCAGCCCCAGCATTTT. It translates to CASSQPRTGGSNQPQHF.

This clone was seen just once. In the same sample, other DNA sequences code for this CDR3. The chain carries TRBV28 and TRBJ1-2; D perhaps matches TRBD1 (6 bases). Trimming took 7 bases from V and 4 from J, leaving 10 bases between them. Germline values: CDR1 MDHEN, CDR2 SYDVKM. This CDR3 has 12 residues. DNA of the CDR3: TGTGCCAGCACCACAGGGAGCTATGGCTACACCTTC. Amino acid sequence: CASTTGSYGYTF.

The chain couples TRBV19 to TRBJ1-5; the D is unclear. Per the germline V gene, CDR1 is LNHDA and CDR2 is SQIVND (reference sequence). The V and J ends lost 7 bases and 5 bases respectively, with 12 bases between them. There are 13 residues in the CDR3. DNA of the CDR3: TGTGCCAGTAACCTGCTGGGAGATCAGCCCCAGCATTTT. Its translation: CASNLLGDQPQHF.

This sequence joins TRBV29-1 and TRBJ1-4; no firm D call. CDR3 size: 13 residues. The ends were cut back, 6 bases at V and 1 base at J, with 9 bases in the middle. Germline-derived CDR1 and CDR2 are SQVTM and ANQGSEA. The CDR3, as DNA: TGCAGCGTGGCGGACGGAACTAATGAAAAACTGTTTTTT. It codes for CSVADGTNEKLFF.

The chain recombines TRBV6-5 with TRBJ1-3; D unclear. Trimming removed 4 bases from V and 1 base from J, with 11 bases in between. Germline assignment: CDR1 MNHEY and CDR2 SVGAGI. The CDR3 contains 15 residues. The CDR3 sequence is CASSSPGGSGNTIYF. As DNA, the CDR3 is TGTGCCAGCAGTTCCCCAGGAGGGTCTGGAAACACCATATATTTT.

Concerning this clone: The sample contains more than one DNA sequence encoding this CDR3. The chain couples TRBV6-5 to TRBJ2-7; D is perhaps TRBD1 (6 bases). The CDR3 runs to 15 residues. Trimming shortened V by 3 bases and J by 3 bases, and 15 bases separated the two germline ends. Germline assignment: CDR1 MNHEY and CDR2 SVGAGI. CDR3 protein: CASSYERKGGYEQYF. The CDR3 DNA is TGTGCCAGCAGTTATGAGCGGAAAGGGGGCTACGAGCAGTACTTC.

This chain uses TRBV6-1 with TRBJ2-1; D gene unclear. This CDR3 has 14 amino acids. The germline CDR1 and CDR2 sequences are MNHNS and SASEGT. The V end was cut by 5 bases, the J end by 5 bases, with 13 bases between. The CDR3 nucleotides are TGTGCCAGCAGTCTAATGGACGGAAACAATGAGCAGTTCTTC. Encoded protein: CASSLMDGNNEQFF.

This clone was recorded only once. This chain joins TRBV28 and TRBJ1-2, with TRBD1 matching 7 bases. CDR3 length: 14 residues. Germline V gene lookup returns CDR1 MDHEN and CDR2 SYDVKM. Trimming at V came to 6 bases and at J to 3 bases, leaving 7 bases not matched to a gene. CDR3: CASSLLGQDYGYTF. The CDR3 DNA is TGTGCCAGCAGCCTCCTAGGACAGGACTATGGCTACACCTTC.